The clone carrying this TCR beta chain turned up a few times. Antigen unknown. Sequencing used immunoSEQ multiplex PCR; TCRdb keeps in-frame clones, though not all of them. The table includes approximately 940 clones, 26% detected once. The CDR3 is made up of 16 amino acids. Germline V gene data show CDR1 as SGDLS and CDR2 as YYNGEE. With 5 bases removed from V and 0 bases from J, the gap between germline ends came to 15 bases. This record comes from a study of T cells in localized non-small cell lung cancer. Whole-study results and caveats: Only one tumor region was sequenced, so heterogeneity remains possible. In the blood, greater T cell density corresponded to longer overall survival. Tumor showed lower T cell clonality than uninvolved adjacent lung, where it was highest.

The source of this sequence is a male donor at least 60 years old with stage I squamous cell lung carcinoma. The chain has TRBV9 and TRBJ1-5, with D uncertain. The source material was lung tumor tissue, sampled before any cancer treatment. The CDR3 spells CASSVGVYYSNQPQHF. The DNA for the CDR3 is TGTGCCAGCAGTGTTGGAGTTTATTATAGCAATCAGCCCCAGCATTTT.